The present T cell receptor beta chain was sequenced within a study of follicular helper T cells after annual influenza vaccination (dated by TCRdb to 2016 to 2017). About the investigation overall: After each seasonal influenza vaccination, blood samples were collected on days 0, 7 and 28. To study recall of cTfh clones, some subjects were followed through successive annual vaccinations in the 2013-2014, 2014-2015 and 2015-2016 seasons. One week after vaccination, a second recruited cohort of more than nine subjects (Table S1) displayed a similar ICOS+CD38+ cTfh response. Multi-year samples were available for six subjects, with four spanning two vaccination seasons and two spanning three seasons. The 2013-2014 samples were cryopreserved, while the 2015 samples were processed right after collection.

Interpreted using the paper, the time point label stands for: 2015-2016 season, pre-vaccination. Adults were given seasonal inactivated influenza vaccine (Fluvarix), and sorted blood CD4 subsets were followed by TCRB sequencing before and after vaccination. To be eligible, subjects had to live in the community and must not have received influenza vaccine in the previous 6 months. Reasons for exclusion included contraindications to influenza vaccine, substance abuse, HIV/AIDS, active malignancy, immunomodulatory medication, and active illness such as respiratory infection. At each time point, roughly 35 to 110 mL of blood was collected. Non-naive CD4+CXCR5+PD-1+ cells were defined as circulating Tfh and were sorted into two fractions, ICOS+CD38+ and ICOS-CD38-. Either Ficoll-Paque PLUS or SepMate separation was used to isolate PBMC. Cell subsets were sorted from PBMC on a BD FACS Aria before DNA extraction.

The library relied on the immunoSEQ multiplex PCR assay. Adaptive Biotechnologies carried out TCRB amplification, library preparation, sequencing and preliminary bioinformatics at Survey level resolution. TCRB sequencing used multiplex PCR amplification of genomic DNA from sorted cTfh populations. The original pipeline was this. In R, clonality was calculated as 1 minus the normalized Shannon entropy, and the Gini index was computed using the R package ineq. Overlap score was the summed counts of shared sequences divided by total counts of all sequences in both compared samples. Significance of shared clonotypes was assessed by Fisher's exact test, with a theoretical repertoire of 10^7 TCRB sequences assumed. In its TCRdb copy, this immuneACCESS table keeps in-frame sequences only and misses some clones. Where compared with another copy, unresolved V genes explain less than half of these, and the others have no known cause. V, J and clone size reflect that table, while D and trimming were determined from the DNA. The sample contains 8,500 to 10,000 clones, about 90% of them found a single time. The leading ten clones occupy roughly 0.45% of the sample.

Comment on this clone: The target of this receptor is not known. The record has no base qualities; no much larger clone is one base away.

What the work shows at the level of the full study, not this receptor alone: ICOS+CD38+ cTfh clonality correlated with the frequency of that population, and its change correlated with the change in circulating plasmablast frequency. Day 7 ICOS+CD38+ clones were most often found later in ICOS-CD38- cTfh, suggesting that subset may serve as a memory reservoir. Successive annual vaccinations recalled a recurring oligoclonal ICOS+CD38+ cTfh response that included tetramer and AIM influenza-specific clonotypes. Rare clonotypes could not be sampled because productive TCRB sequences were recovered from only roughly 9-20% of the analyzed cells.

From its cysteine to its phenylalanine, the CDR3 spans 14 amino acids. The kept DNA is CDR3 alone, 42 bases in frame from the first base. V and J are truncated by 0 bases and 6 bases respectively, leaving an intervening sequence of 12 bases. The germline V gene yields SNHLY for CDR1 and FYNNEI for CDR2. The sequenced sample was CXCR5+ CD38- circulating T follicular helper cells from blood, obtained on the day of influenza vaccination. In light of the paper, this sample's cell subset or site label describes: circulating Tfh, non-naive CD4+CXCR5+PD-1+ (ICOS+CD38+ or ICOS-CD38-). Recombination joined TRBV2 with TRBJ2-7, with a tentative D gene TRBD1 over 5 matching bases. The receptor comes from an adult who received the influenza vaccine. The CDR3 region reads CASSEAAGYGEQYF. The nucleotide sequence is given as TGTGCCAGCAGTGAAGCGGCAGGGTATGGCGAGCAGTACTTC.